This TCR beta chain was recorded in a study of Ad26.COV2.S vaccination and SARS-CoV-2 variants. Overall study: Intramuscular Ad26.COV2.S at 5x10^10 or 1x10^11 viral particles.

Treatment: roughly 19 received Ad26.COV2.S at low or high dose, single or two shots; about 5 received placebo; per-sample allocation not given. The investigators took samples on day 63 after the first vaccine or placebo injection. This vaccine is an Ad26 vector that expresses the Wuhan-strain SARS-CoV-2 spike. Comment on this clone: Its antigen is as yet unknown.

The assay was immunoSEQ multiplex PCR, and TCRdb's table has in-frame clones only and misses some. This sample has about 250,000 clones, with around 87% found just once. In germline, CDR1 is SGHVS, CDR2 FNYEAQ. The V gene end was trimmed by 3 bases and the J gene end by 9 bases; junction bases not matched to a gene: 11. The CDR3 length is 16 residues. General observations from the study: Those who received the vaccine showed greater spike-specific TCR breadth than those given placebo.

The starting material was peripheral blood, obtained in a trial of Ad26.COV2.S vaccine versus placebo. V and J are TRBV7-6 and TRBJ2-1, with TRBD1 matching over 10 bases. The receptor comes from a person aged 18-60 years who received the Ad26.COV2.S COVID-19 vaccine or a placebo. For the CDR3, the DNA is TGTGCCAGCAGCTTGAGGTTTGGGACAGGGGCGGCTGAGCAGTTCTTC. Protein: CASSLRFGTGAAEQFF. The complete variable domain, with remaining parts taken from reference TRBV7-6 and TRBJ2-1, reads GAGVSQSPRYKVTKRGQDVALRCDPISGHVSLYWYRQALGQGPEFLTYFNYEAQQDKSGLPNDRFSAERPEGSISTLTIQRTEQRDSAMYRCASSLRFGTGAAEQFFGPGTRLTVL.